Presented here are 20 T cell receptor beta chains from one specimen sequenced in a study of blood T cell repertoires in COVID-19. Some clones are missing from TCRdb's copy, which holds only in-frame ones; the method was immunoSEQ multiplex PCR. The sample yields a few hundred thousand clones, around 86% seen once. Sequencing was done on a sample of PBMCs or T cells enriched from blood (not recorded which). These receptor sequences come from a woman aged 45-65 years who had recovered from COVID-19.

The rearrangement links TRBV5-1 to TRBJ2-3, with 9 bases lining up with TRBD2. V dropped 1 base and J dropped 2; count of bases not matched to a gene: 2. In germline, CDR1 is SGHRS, CDR2 YFSETQ. CDR3 length equals 15 residues. CDR3 protein: CASSLPSGDTDTQYF. The CDR3 DNA sequence: TGCGCCAGCAGCTTGCCTAGCGGGGACACAGATACGCAGTATTTT.

The rearrangement links TRBV24-1 to TRBJ2-2, with 7 nucleotides matching TRBD2. This CDR3 is 17 amino acids long. The V gene's germline CDR1 is KGHDR and CDR2 SFDVKD. V gave up 3 bases and J gave up 0 bases; unmatched junction bases: 6. CDR3 sequence: CATSDPASGPNTGELFF. The CDR3 nucleotides are TGTGCCACCAGTGATCCCGCTAGCGGACCGAACACCGGGGAGCTGTTTTTT.

V and J are TRBV7-6 and TRBJ1-1; D might be TRBD1 (5 bases). The V gene's germline CDR1 is SGHVS and CDR2 FNYEAQ. The V end was cut by 1 base, the J end by 5 bases, with 20 bases between. The CDR3 sequence is 17 residues long. CDR3 nucleotides: TGTGCCAGCAGCTTAGACCCGGACGGGGGAAGGTGGACTGAAGCTTTCTTT. Amino acids: CASSLDPDGGRWTEAFF.

The chain recombines TRBV3-1 (or the pseudogene TRBV3-2) with TRBJ2-3, with a possible D match to TRBD1 (5 bases). The CDR3 spans 18 residues. The V and J ends lost 3 bases and 0 bases respectively, with 19 bases between them. Per germline, CDR1 LGHDT and CDR2 YNNKEL (reference sequence). CDR3 in amino acids: CASSHSRADIRSTDTQYF. CDR3 nucleotides: TGTGCCAGCAGCCATTCTAGGGCGGACATTCGTAGCACAGATACGCAGTATTTT.

The chain combines TRBV9 with TRBJ2-3; D not certain. Trimming removed 0 bases from V and 0 bases from J, with 5 bases in between. Per the germline V gene, CDR1 is SGDLS and CDR2 is YYNGEE. This CDR3 spans 14 amino acids. CDR3 amino acids: CASSVERSTDTQYF. The CDR3 DNA reads TGTGCCAGCAGCGTAGAGAGAAGCACAGATACGCAGTATTTT. Full variable domain (rest looked up from reference TRBV9 and TRBJ2-3): DSGVTQTPKHLITATGQRVTLRCSPRSGDLSVYWYQQSLDQGLQFLIQYYNGEERAKGNILERFSAQQFPDLHSELNLSSLELGDSALYFCASSVERSTDTQYFGPGTRLTVL.

This chain joins TRBV7-3 and TRBJ2-1, with TRBD2 matching over 8 bases. The CDR3 is 16 residues long. Germline values: CDR1 SGHTA, CDR2 FQGTGA. After removal of 2 bases from V and 4 bases from J, the junction contained 7 bases not matched to a gene. The CDR3 DNA follows: TGTGCCAGCAGCTTAGGGACTAGTCCAAAGTACAATGAGCAGTTCTTC. Its translation is CASSLGTSPKYNEQFF.

This chain connects TRBV7-2 to TRBJ2-2; the match to TRBD2 covers 8 bases. Looked up from germline, CDR1 is SGHTA and CDR2 is FQGNSA. V trimming: 5 bases; J trimming: 1 base; junction bases outside the gene matches: 3. The CDR3 runs to 15 residues. The CDR3 nucleotides read TGTGCCAGCAGCCGGACTAGCCTGAACACCGGGGAGCTGTTTTTT. Protein: CASSRTSLNTGELFF.

The V call is TRBV27, the J call TRBJ2-1; 10 positions agree with TRBD1. V lost 1 base, J lost 6 bases, and 3 bases stayed unmatched. This CDR3 comprises 15 residues. Germline V gives CDR1 MNHEY, CDR2 SMNVEV (reference sequence). The CDR3 DNA reads TGTGCCAGCAGTTTATGGACAGGGGGGGTCAATGAGCAGTTCTTC. It specifies CASSLWTGGVNEQFF.

The V and J genes are TRBV7-3 and TRBJ2-1; 8 positions match TRBD2. The CDR3 length is 14 residues. The junction had 3 bases not matched to a gene; V was cut back by 2 bases and J by 6 bases. The germline gives CDR1 SGHTA, CDR2 FQGTGA. CDR3 region: CASSLSLAGNEQFF. CDR3 nucleotide sequence: TGTGCCAGCAGCTTATCGCTAGCGGGCAATGAGCAGTTCTTC.

The gene calls are TRBV19 and TRBJ2-2; D might be TRBD1 (6 bases). Trimming cost V 6 bases and J 7 bases, with 12 bases left between them. The germline V gene encodes CDR1 LNHDA and CDR2 SQIVND (reference sequence). The CDR3 is 13 residues long. CDR3 protein: CASRSLGGGELFF. The CDR3 DNA reads as TGTGCCAGTAGATCCCTAGGGGGCGGGGAGCTGTTTTTT.

The V and J genes are TRBV7-3 and TRBJ2-2, with 8 bases matching TRBD2. CDR3 size: 14 residues. Looked up from germline, CDR1 is SGHTA and CDR2 is FQGTGA. With V trimmed by 5 bases and J by 3 bases, 2 bases remained unmatched. The CDR3 loop reads CASSQTSDTGELFF. The CDR3 nucleotides are TGTGCCAGCAGCCAGACTAGCGACACCGGGGAGCTGTTTTTT.

This sequence joins TRBV5-1 and TRBJ2-2; 7 bases are shared with TRBD1. Germline V lookup: CDR1 SGHRS, CDR2 YFSETQ. The CDR3 covers 17 residues. The junction had 11 bases not matched to a gene; V was cut back by 0 bases and J by 6 bases. This chain's CDR3 is CASSLGSRGPMSGELFF. The CDR3 DNA reads as TGCGCCAGCAGCTTGGGGTCAAGGGGGCCAATGTCCGGGGAGCTGTTTTTT.

V gene TRBV19 combines with J gene TRBJ1-5, with a possible D match to TRBD1 (5 bases). Germline CDR1 is LNHDA and CDR2 is SQIVND (reference sequence). Deletions cut 3 bases from V and 4 bases from J, with 16 bases between. This CDR3 is built from 16 residues. This CDR3 reads CASSIQGGLANQPQHF. DNA for the CDR3: TGTGCCAGTAGTATCCAGGGAGGGTTGGCGAATCAGCCCCAGCATTTT.

The gene calls are TRBV11-2 and TRBJ2-3, with D possibly TRBD1 on 6 matching bases. Trimming pared 0 bases from V and 2 bases from J, leaving 12 bases between. CDR3 size: 16 residues. Germline loops: CDR1 SGHAT, CDR2 FQNNGV. CDR3 protein: CASSLENGQSTDTQYF. CDR3 coding DNA: TGTGCCAGCAGCTTAGAAAATGGACAGTCCACAGATACGCAGTATTTT. The whole variable domain, filled in from reference TRBV11-2 and TRBJ2-3, reads EAGVAQSPRYKIIEKRQSVAFWCNPISGHATLYWYQQILGQGPKLLIQFQNNGVVDDSQLPKDRFSAERLKGVDSTLKIQPAKLEDSAVYLCASSLENGQSTDTQYFGPGTRLTVL.

This sequence joins TRBV4-3 and TRBJ2-7, with 10 bases matching TRBD2. The CDR3 is 14 amino acids. Germline CDR1 LGHNA, CDR2 YSLEER. Trimming cost V 3 bases and J 4 bases; bases outside gene matches: 3. The CDR3 spells CASSHRAGGYEQYF. CDR3 nucleotides: TGCGCCAGCAGCCATCGAGCGGGAGGGTACGAGCAGTACTTC.

The chain couples TRBV7-2 to TRBJ2-3; 10 bases match TRBD2. From germline, CDR1 is SGHTA and CDR2 FQGNSA. With 6 bases clipped from V and 6 bases from J, the junction kept 12 bases outside the gene matches. The length of the CDR3 is 16 residues. The CDR3, as DNA: TGTGCCAGCAGGCAGAGACTAGCGGGTCGGGGCGATACGCAGTATTTT. Amino acids: CASRQRLAGRGDTQYF.

V is TRBV21-1 and J is TRBJ1-5. TRBV21-1 is labeled a pseudogene. The CDR3 is 12 amino acids. CDR3 bases: TGTGCCAGCAGCAAAGGGAGTCAGCCCCAGCATTTT. It translates to CASSKGSQPQHF.

The chain joins TRBV6-4 to TRBJ2-1; 15 positions agree with TRBD2. With V trimmed by 3 bases and J by 10 bases, 1 base remained unmatched. Germline V lookup: CDR1 MRHNA, CDR2 SNTAGT. The CDR3 is made up of 14 amino acids. CDR3 nucleotides: TGTGCCAGCAGTGAGGGACTAGCGGGAGGCGAGCAGTTCTTC. Translated, it gives CASSEGLAGGEQFF.

The rearrangement joins TRBV7-8 to TRBJ1-3; 7 bases match TRBD1. CDR3 length: 17 residues. Unmatched junction bases numbered 11, after V lost 5 bases and J lost 1 base. Germline values: CDR1 SGHVS, CDR2 FQNEAQ. The CDR3 here is CASSVTAGTASGNTIYF. The CDR3 nucleotides are TGTGCCAGCAGCGTCACAGCCGGGACAGCTTCTGGAAACACCATATATTTT.

V is TRBV29-1 and J is TRBJ1-1; 9 nucleotides agree with TRBD1. The CDR3 consists of 12 residues. CDR1 and CDR2 (germline): SQVTM, ANQGSEA. V shed 6 bases, J shed 1 base, and the junction held 0 bases outside the gene matches. CDR3 DNA: TGCAGCGTGACAGGGGGGAACACTGAAGCTTTCTTT. Its translation: CSVTGGNTEAFF.